Sequencing of this T cell receptor beta chain was carried out in a study of cytomegalovirus exposure and HLA in healthy donors. The study ran its PCR with 60 Vbeta and 13 Jbeta primers. Assay used: immunoSEQ multiplex PCR; TCRdb lists only in-frame clones, some missing. The sample contains 120,000 to 150,000 clones, roughly 66% of which appear only once. This clone is a singleton in its sample. Germline V gives CDR1 SEHNR, CDR2 FQNEAQ (reference sequence). V dropped 5 bases and J dropped 1 base, with 18 bases sitting between them. The CDR3 is made up of 17 amino acids. The chain joins TRBV7-9 to TRBJ2-1; D is perhaps TRBD2 (7 bases). This clonotype originated in a woman younger than 30 in good health and CMV-seronegative. The source material was PBMCs. The CDR3 nucleotides read TGTGCCAGCAGCCCCCTGGGGGGGCGGATTTCCTACAATGAGCAGTTCTTC. Residues: CASSPLGGRISYNEQFF. Looking up the rest from reference TRBV7-9 and TRBJ2-1 gives the full variable domain: DTGVSQNPRHKITKRGQNVTFRCDPISEHNRLYWYRQTLGQGPEFLTYFQNEAQLEKSRLLSDRFSAERPKGSFSTLEIQRTEQGDSAMYLCASSPLGGRISYNEQFFGPGTRLTVL.